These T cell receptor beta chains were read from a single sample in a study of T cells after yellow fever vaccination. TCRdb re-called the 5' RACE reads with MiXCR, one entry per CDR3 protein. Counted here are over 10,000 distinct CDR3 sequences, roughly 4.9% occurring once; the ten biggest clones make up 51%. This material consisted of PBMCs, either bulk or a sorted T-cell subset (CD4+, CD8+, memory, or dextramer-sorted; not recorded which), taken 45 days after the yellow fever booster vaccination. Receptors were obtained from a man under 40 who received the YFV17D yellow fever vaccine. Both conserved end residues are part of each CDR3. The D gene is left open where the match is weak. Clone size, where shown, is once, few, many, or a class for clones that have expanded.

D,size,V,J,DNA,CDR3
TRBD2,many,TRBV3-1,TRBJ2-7,TGTGCCAGCAGCCAACCGGGACTAGAATGGCGCGAGCAGTACTTC,CASSQPGLEWREQYF
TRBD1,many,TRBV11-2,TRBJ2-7,TGTGCCAGCAGACCGGGACAGGGAAAAGGCGAGCAGTACTTC,CASRPGQGKGEQYF
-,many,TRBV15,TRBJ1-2,TGTGCCACCTCGAGTGGGGTCGGCTACACCTTC,CATSSGVGYTF
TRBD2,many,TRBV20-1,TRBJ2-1,TGCAGTGCTAGTACGAAGAGCGGGAGGGCTTCCTACAATGAGCAGTTCTTC,CSASTKSGRASYNEQFF
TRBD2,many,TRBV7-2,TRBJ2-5,TGTGCCAGCAGCCTCCGGACTAGCGGGAGCCTGGAGACCCAGTACTTC,CASSLRTSGSLETQYF
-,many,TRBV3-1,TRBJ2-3,TGTGCCAGCAGCCTTCAGGCAGATACGCAGTATTTT,CASSLQADTQYF
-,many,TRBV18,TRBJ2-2,TGTGCCGCCGTCGGACTGGGCTCTATCGGGGAGCTGTTTTTT,CAAVGLGSIGELFF
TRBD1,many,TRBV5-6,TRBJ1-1,TGTGCCAGCAGCTTCCGGGACAGGAACACTGAAGCTTTCTTT,CASSFRDRNTEAFF
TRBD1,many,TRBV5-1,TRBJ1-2,TGCGCCAGCAGCCCATCGAGGACAGGGGGCCTCAACTATGGCTACACCTTC,CASSPSRTGGLNYGYTF
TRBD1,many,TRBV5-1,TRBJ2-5,TGCGCCAGCAGCACACGGGACAGGGGGGAGACCCAGTACTTC,CASSTRDRGETQYF
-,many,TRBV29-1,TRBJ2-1,TGCAGCGTTGTAACAGGGAGCTCCTACAATGAGCAGTTCTTC,CSVVTGSSYNEQFF
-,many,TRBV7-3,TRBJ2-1,TGTGCCAGCAGCCGGATGGTCGGCTCCTACAATGAGCAGTTCTTC,CASSRMVGSYNEQFF
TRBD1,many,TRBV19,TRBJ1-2,TGTGCCAGTAGTCCGAGACAGGGGACTTATGGCTACACCTTC,CASSPRQGTYGYTF
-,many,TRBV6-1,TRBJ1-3,TGTGCCAGCAGCGAACCGGGACAAGAAAACACCATATATTTT,CASSEPGQENTIYF
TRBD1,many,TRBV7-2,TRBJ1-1,TGTGCCAGCAGCTTCCCTGGAACAGGGGGCACTGAAGCTTTCTTT,CASSFPGTGGTEAFF
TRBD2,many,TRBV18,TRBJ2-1,TGTGCCAGCTCACCCAATGACGGGAGGTTGCGCAATGAGCAGTTCTTC,CASSPNDGRLRNEQFF
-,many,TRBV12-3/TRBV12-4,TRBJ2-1,TGTGCCAGCAGACGGACCGGTTCCTACAATGAGCAGTTCTTC,CASRRTGSYNEQFF
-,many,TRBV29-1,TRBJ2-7,TGCAGCGTTCAAAGCCCCTTTTCAGGGCTCTACGAGCAGTACTTC,CSVQSPFSGLYEQYF
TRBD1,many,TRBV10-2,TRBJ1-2,TGCGCCAGTAGACAGGGGAGTAACTATGGCTACACCTTC,CASRQGSNYGYTF
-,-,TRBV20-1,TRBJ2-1,TGCAGTGCTAGTAGTTCGGAGCACTTCTTC,CSASSSEHFF
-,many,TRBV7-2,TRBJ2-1,TGTGCCAGCAGCTTAGACGGAACCTCCTACAATGAGCAGTTCTTC,CASSLDGTSYNEQFF
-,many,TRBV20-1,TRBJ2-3,TGCAGTCCGCTAGAACGAGACTTTACAGATACGCAGTATTTT,CSPLERDFTDTQYF
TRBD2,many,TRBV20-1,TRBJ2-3,TGCAGTGCAACTCTACTAGCGGGAATGCAGTATTTT,CSATLLAGMQYF
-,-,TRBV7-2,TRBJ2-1,TGTGCCAGCAGCTTATCGACTAGCTCCTACAATGAGCAGTTCTTC,CASSLSTSSYNEQFF
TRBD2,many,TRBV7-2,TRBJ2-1,TGTGCCAGCAGCTTTGGGACTAGCGGCCAGGGGCAGTTCTTC,CASSFGTSGQGQFF
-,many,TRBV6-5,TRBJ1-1,TGTGCCAGCATAAGGTTTCGGTTTTTAGCTGAAGCTTTCTTT,CASIRFRFLAEAFF
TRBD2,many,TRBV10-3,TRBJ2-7,TGTGCCATCAGGGGACTAGCGGGAGTTAACGAGCAGTACTTC,CAIRGLAGVNEQYF
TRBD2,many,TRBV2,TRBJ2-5,TGTGCCAGTGCGCGGGGACTAGCGGCACAAGAGACCCAGTACTTC,CASARGLAAQETQYF
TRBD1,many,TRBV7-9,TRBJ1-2,TGTGCCAGCAGCTTAGGCCCGGGACAGGGGACCCGTGGCTACACCTTC,CASSLGPGQGTRGYTF
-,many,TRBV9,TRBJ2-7,TGTGCCAGCAGCGTAGGGGACGCTCGGTACGAGCAGTACTTC,CASSVGDARYEQYF
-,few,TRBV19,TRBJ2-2,TGTGCCAGTAGTATTGGTACGAACACCGGGGAGCTGTTTTTT,CASSIGTNTGELFF
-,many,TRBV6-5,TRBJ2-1,TGTGCCAGCAGTCTCTTCCCCCTAAATGAGCAGTTCTTC,CASSLFPLNEQFF
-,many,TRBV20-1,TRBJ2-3,TGCAGTGCCGTCTTCGCTAGCACCCCATACGATACGCAGTATTTT,CSAVFASTPYDTQYF
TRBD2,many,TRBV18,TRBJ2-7,TGTGCCAGCTCACAGCGGGAGCTAACGGACGAGCAGTACTTC,CASSQRELTDEQYF
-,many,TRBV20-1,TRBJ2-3,TGCAGTGCTAGAGGCATTTCGTTTACAAGGCCAGATACGCAGTATTTT,CSARGISFTRPDTQYF
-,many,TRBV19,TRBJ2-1,TGTGCCAGTAGTAGCCTGGGAGGTACCTACAATGAGCAGTTCTTC,CASSSLGGTYNEQFF
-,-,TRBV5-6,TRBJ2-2,TGTGCCAGCAGCCCCCGGATAAGCGGGGAGCTGTTTTTT,CASSPRISGELFF
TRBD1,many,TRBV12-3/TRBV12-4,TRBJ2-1,TGTGCCAGCAAGGCTTCCGGGACAGAGGCCTACAATGAGCAGTTCTTC,CASKASGTEAYNEQFF
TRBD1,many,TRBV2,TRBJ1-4,TGTGCCAGCAGGGGGACAGGACCAGAAAAACTGTTTTTT,CASRGTGPEKLFF
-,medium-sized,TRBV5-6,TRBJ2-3,TGTGCCAGCAGCTTGTTGGCGACAGATACGCAGTATTTT,CASSLLATDTQYF
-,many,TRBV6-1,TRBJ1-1,TGTGCCAGCAGTAAGGGCCCGGGGACTGAAGCTTTCTTT,CASSKGPGTEAFF
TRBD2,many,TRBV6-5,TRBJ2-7,TGTGCCAGCAGTTACTTCGGGACTAGCTTGTACGAGCAGTACTTC,CASSYFGTSLYEQYF
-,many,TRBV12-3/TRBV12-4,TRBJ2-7,TGTGCCAGCAGTTTAGCACTGGCGCCGATGGAGAAGCAGTACTTC,CASSLALAPMEKQYF
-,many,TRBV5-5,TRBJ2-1,TGTGCCAGCAGCCTCTCCGGGACCCAGTTTGATGAGCAGTTCTTC,CASSLSGTQFDEQFF
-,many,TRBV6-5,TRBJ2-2,TGTGCCAGCAGTTACTCTTGGGGGGACACCGGGGAGCTGTTTTTT,CASSYSWGDTGELFF
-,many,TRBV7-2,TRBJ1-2,TGTGCCAGCAGCTTGGCAGGGGCGGATATCTATGGCTACACCTTC,CASSLAGADIYGYTF
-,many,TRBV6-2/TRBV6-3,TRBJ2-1,TGTGCCAGCAGCCGACAGTTTTGGGAGCAGTTCTTC,CASSRQFWEQFF
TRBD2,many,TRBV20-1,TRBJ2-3,TGCAGTGCGACTAGACTAGCGGGAGGATGGGGCACAGATACGCAGTATTTT,CSATRLAGGWGTDTQYF
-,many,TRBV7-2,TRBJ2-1,TGTGCCAGCAGGGGGGACTTCGGCTCCTACAATGAGCAGTTCTTC,CASRGDFGSYNEQFF
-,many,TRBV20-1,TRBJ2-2,TGCAGTGCTCCGGGGCCAGCGAACACCGGGGAGCTGTTTTTT,CSAPGPANTGELFF
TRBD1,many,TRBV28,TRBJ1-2,TGTGCCAGCTTAAATGACAGGGACCCTGGCTACACCTTC,CASLNDRDPGYTF
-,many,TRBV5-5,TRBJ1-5,TGTGCCAGCAGCTTGGGGGGGGGAGGACAGCCCCAGCATTTT,CASSLGGGGQPQHF
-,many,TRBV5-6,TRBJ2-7,TGTGCCAGCAGCTTTGGCCCGATGACGGCGTCGAGTCGTGGGCAGTACTTC,CASSFGPMTASSRGQYF
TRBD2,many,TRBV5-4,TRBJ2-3,TGTGCCAGCAGCTTGGTGGCGGGAGGGTTCGCAGATACGCAGTATTTT,CASSLVAGGFADTQYF